Below are 17 T cell receptor beta chains sequenced from a single sample in a study of blood T cell repertoires in COVID-19 (dated by TCRdb to 2020 to 2021). Library construction relied on the immunoSEQ multiplex PCR assay. Entries here come from immuneACCESS through TCRdb and include only in-frame sequences with V and J called. Some clones fail to appear in such tables; in the studies checked, an unresolved V gene covers under half of the shortfall, and the cause of the remainder is unknown. Counted in this sample were 140,000 to 150,000 clones; 85% of them appeared once. 6.2% of the sample is taken by the ten largest. Material for sequencing was PBMCs or T cells enriched from blood (not recorded which). These receptors were collected from a woman aged 40 to 50 who had recovered from COVID-19.

The rearrangement uses TRBV7-8 and TRBJ2-3; TRBD2 agrees at 10 bases. Germline trimming cut 5 bases from V and 0 bases from J; bases unmatched to any gene: 5. This CDR3 is 16 amino acids long. Germline loops: CDR1 SGHVS, CDR2 FQNEAQ. Here the CDR3 DNA reads TGTGCCAGCAGCCGGGGACTAGCGAGAAGCACAGATACGCAGTATTTT. Translated, it gives CASSRGLARSTDTQYF.

The chain employs TRBV15 and TRBJ1-4; 9 nucleotides align to TRBD1. CDR1 LNHNV and CDR2 YYDKDF come from the germline V gene (reference sequence). The CDR3 has 16 residues. The J segment lost 7 bases and the V segment lost 0 bases, leaving 6 bases of the junction unmatched. This chain's CDR3 is CATSRDPGTGSEKLFF. The CDR3 DNA reads as TGTGCCACCAGCAGAGATCCGGGGACAGGGAGTGAAAAACTGTTTTTT.

The chain is built from TRBV2 and TRBJ2-1; no reliable D call. V lost 11 bases, J lost 0 bases, and 11 bases lay in between. Germline values: CDR1 SNHLY, CDR2 FYNNEI. The CDR3 spans 13 residues. The chain's CDR3 is CASKSSSYNEQFF. CDR3 nucleotides: TGTGCCTCGAAGTCCAGCTCCTACAATGAGCAGTTCTTC. Drawing the rest from reference TRBV2 and TRBJ2-1, the complete variable domain is EPEVTQTPSHQVTQMGQEVILRCVPISNHLYFYWYRQILGQKVEFLVSFYNNEISEKSEIFDDQFSVERPDGSNFTLKIRSTKLEDSAMYFCASKSSSYNEQFFGPGTRLTVL.

This clone was observed many times. The V call is TRBV2, the J call TRBJ1-1; D call uncertain. The CDR3 length is 13 residues. Per germline, CDR1 SNHLY and CDR2 FYNNEI. V was shortened by 4 bases and J by 3 bases, with 9 bases between the two germline ends. This CDR3 is CASSALEDTEAFF. CDR3 DNA: TGTGCCAGCAGTGCCCTTGAGGACACTGAAGCTTTCTTT.

The CDR3 nucleotides are TGTGCCAGCAGTTATCTTACTAGCGGGAAAACCTACGAGCAGTACTTC. It specifies CASSYLTSGKTYEQYF. The rearrangement links TRBV6-5 to TRBJ2-7; 10 bases are shared with TRBD2. The J segment lost 2 bases and the V segment lost 3 bases, leaving 7 bases of the junction unmatched. The CDR3 is made up of 16 amino acids. Germline loops: CDR1 MNHEY, CDR2 SVGAGI.

The chain links TRBV7-2 to TRBJ2-1, with 7 bases fitting TRBD2. Germline V gene data show CDR1 as SGHTA and CDR2 as FQGNSA. The CDR3 runs to 14 residues. The junction had 2 bases not matched to a gene; V was cut back by 1 base and J by 5 bases. The CDR3 protein is CASSLVRGDNEQFF. CDR3 coding DNA: TGTGCCAGCAGCTTAGTACGGGGGGACAATGAGCAGTTCTTC.

The rearrangement joins TRBV18 to TRBJ2-7, with TRBD1 matching 9 bases. The V gene end was trimmed by 2 bases and the J gene end by 3 bases; junction bases not matched to a gene: 8. From germline, CDR1 is KGHSH and CDR2 LQKENI. This CDR3 has 16 amino acids. The DNA of the CDR3 is TGTGCCAGCTCACCAAGAGCACAGGGGGCTATCTACGAGCAGTACTTC. The encoded protein is CASSPRAQGAIYEQYF.

This sequence joins TRBV2 and TRBJ1-5; 10 bases fit TRBD1. The CDR3 is 19 residues long. Germline V gives CDR1 SNHLY, CDR2 FYNNEI. V shed 3 bases, J shed 1 base, and the junction held 12 bases outside the gene matches. CDR3 in amino acids: CASSESRDRGSESNQPQHF. For the CDR3, the DNA is TGTGCCAGCAGTGAGTCAAGGGACAGGGGATCCGAGAGCAATCAGCCCCAGCATTTT.

The chain combines TRBV2 with TRBJ2-1; TRBD2 is a possible D gene (6 bases). The CDR3 contains 15 residues. With 3 bases removed from V and 0 bases from J, the gap between germline ends came to 9 bases. Germline CDR1 reads SNHLY; CDR2 reads FYNNEI. For the CDR3, the DNA is TGTGCCAGCAGTGATCGGGGGAGCTCCTACAATGAGCAGTTCTTC. Amino acid sequence: CASSDRGSSYNEQFF.

The V and J genes are TRBV9 and TRBJ1-1, with 7 bases aligning to TRBD1. CDR3 length: 14 residues. J was trimmed by 2 bases and V by 4 bases; bases with no gene match: 5. Germline V gives CDR1 SGDLS, CDR2 YYNGEE. CDR3 protein: CASSLQGVNTEAFF. In DNA, the CDR3 is TGTGCCAGCAGCCTCCAGGGGGTTAACACTGAAGCTTTCTTT.

The genes are TRBV30 and TRBJ2-7; no clear D. Germline CDR1 is GTSNPN and CDR2 is SVGIG (reference sequence). The V end lost 1 base, the J end lost 3 bases, and 13 bases lay between the germline ends. The CDR3 is made up of 14 amino acids. The CDR3 protein is CAWSGSSRNYEQYF. The CDR3 DNA is TGTGCCTGGAGTGGTAGTAGCAGAAACTACGAGCAGTACTTC.

The V call is TRBV30, the J call TRBJ1-3, with D unresolved. CDR1 GTSNPN and CDR2 SVGIG come from the germline V gene (reference sequence). The CDR3 is 13 residues long. The germline V and J ends were trimmed by 8 bases and 0 bases, with 11 bases remaining between them. The chain's CDR3 is CATRHNSGNTIYF. The CDR3 bases are TGTGCCACCCGACACAACTCTGGAAACACCATATATTTT.

The V gene is TRBV5-1, the J gene TRBJ1-1; D might be TRBD1 (5 bases). This CDR3 contains 14 residues. Looked up from germline, CDR1 is SGHRS and CDR2 is YFSETQ. Trimming cost V 4 bases and J 3 bases, with 13 bases left between them. CDR3 bases: TGCGCCAGCAGCATAGGGACGGGGGACACTGAAGCTTTCTTT. Protein: CASSIGTGDTEAFF.

J is TRBJ2-1 and V is TRBV5-1; the match to TRBD2 covers 7 bases. CDR3 size: 18 residues. CDR1 SGHRS and CDR2 YFSETQ come from the germline V gene. V lost 0 bases, J lost 9 bases, and 18 bases stayed unmatched. CDR3 DNA: TGCGCCAGCAGCTTGGACTTACCAAGGTGGCGGGAGAACAGTGAGCAGTTCTTC. It is translated as CASSLDLPRWRENSEQFF. The variable domain in full, with the rest retrieved from reference TRBV5-1 and TRBJ2-1, is KAGVTQTPRYLIKTRGQQVTLSCSPISGHRSVSWYQQTPGQGLQFLFEYFSETQRNKGNFPGRFSGRQFSNSRSEMNVSTLELGDSALYLCASSLDLPRWRENSEQFFGPGTRLTVL.

In this sample, this clone turned up many times. The chain is built from TRBV4-1 and TRBJ1-6; D perhaps matches TRBD1 (6 bases). Trimming removed 2 bases from V and 5 bases from J, with 7 bases in between. Germline CDR1 MGHRA, CDR2 YSYEKL. The CDR3 totals 14 residues. CDR3 protein: CASSQNRDNSPLHF. The DNA of the CDR3 is TGCGCCAGCAGCCAAAACAGGGATAATTCACCCCTCCACTTT.

The rearrangement uses TRBV10-2 and TRBJ1-3, with D possibly matching TRBD1 (6 bases). Per germline, CDR1 WSHSY and CDR2 SAAADI. V dropped 5 bases and J dropped 0 bases, with 11 bases sitting between them. The CDR3 has 15 amino acids. CDR3 bases: TGCGCCAGCAGTTTGGACAGTCTCTCTGGAAACACCATATATTTT. Translated, it gives CASSLDSLSGNTIYF.

This clone was found once. This rearrangement joins TRBV5-1 to TRBJ2-1; 10 bases line up with TRBD1. The germline CDR1 and CDR2 sequences are SGHRS and YFSETQ. CDR3 size: 16 residues. V lost 3 bases to trimming and J lost 9 bases; unmatched junction nucleotides: 12. The CDR3 protein is CASSSEPGQGWGEQFF. Here the CDR3 DNA reads TGCGCCAGCAGCTCAGAACCGGGACAGGGGTGGGGTGAGCAGTTCTTC.